Listed here are 28 T cell receptor beta chains from one sample, sequenced in a study of long-term antiretroviral therapy in people with HIV. It was version v3.0 of the immunoSEQ assay that was run at survey level. Produced via immunoSEQ multiplex PCR; TCRdb's table is partial and in-frame only. Of tens of thousands of clones detected, approximately 80% appear once; the ten largest clones hold 7.3%. The material was unsorted PBMCs, obtained 0.3 years after starting antiretroviral therapy. Receptor source: a man between 40 and 49 years old with HIV.

This clone was detected only once. This sequence joins TRBV5-4 and TRBJ2-2; 8 positions match TRBD2. Germline V gene data show CDR1 as SGHNT and CDR2 as YYREEE (reference sequence). This CDR3 spans 17 amino acids. The V segment lost 4 bases and the J segment 3 bases; nucleotides outside the gene matches: 11. CDR3 DNA sequence: TGTGCCAGCAGCACGCGGCGGGGGGACTACTACACCGGGGAGCTGTTTTTT. As protein: CASSTRRGDYYTGELFF.

As DNA, the CDR3 is TGTGCCAGCAGCCCCCCCGGGTCGAAAACTGAAGCTTTCTTT. This codes for CASSPPGSKTEAFF. The chain is built from TRBV28 and TRBJ1-1; no clear D. CDR3 length: 14 amino acids. The V gene lost 6 bases and the J gene lost 5 bases, with 16 bases spanning the gap. Germline V gives CDR1 MDHEN, CDR2 SYDVKM.

This clone was counted a single time. The rearrangement uses TRBV27 and TRBJ2-1, with D perhaps matching TRBD1 (5 bases). V dropped 7 bases and J dropped 0 bases, with 16 bases sitting between them. Looked up from germline, CDR1 is MNHEY and CDR2 is SMNVEV (reference sequence). The CDR3 spans 16 residues. CDR3 sequence reads: CASNPGWSSSYNEQFF. CDR3 in DNA: TGTGCCAGCAACCCAGGGTGGTCGAGCTCCTACAATGAGCAGTTCTTC.

V is TRBV5-1 and J is TRBJ1-2, with TRBD1 as a possible D gene (5 bases). The CDR3 has 13 residues. The germline CDR1 and CDR2 sequences are SGHRS and YFSETQ. V shed 4 bases and J shed 7 bases, with 14 bases lying between them. The CDR3 coding sequence is TGCGCCAGCAGCCGCATTGGGGACCGTGGCTACACCTTC. The encoded protein is CASSRIGDRGYTF.

The chain couples TRBV9 to TRBJ1-5; tentative D call: TRBD1 (5 bases). The CDR3 covers 13 residues. Between the trimmed V and J ends, which lost 10 bases and 6 bases, there was a span of 17 bases. Germline values: CDR1 SGDLS, CDR2 YYNGEE. The CDR3, as DNA: TGTGCCGGGTCGCGGGGGAGAAGTCAGCCCCAGCATTTT. Protein product: CAGSRGRSQPQHF.

This clone showed up just once. The rearrangement uses TRBV19 and TRBJ1-2, with D unclear. Between the trimmed V and J ends, which lost 5 bases and 7 bases, there was a span of 14 bases. Germline loops: CDR1 LNHDA, CDR2 SQIVND (reference sequence). The CDR3 is 13 residues long. In DNA form, the CDR3 reads TGTGCCAGTAGTCCCCGGGTCTTCTTTGGCTACACCTTC. This gives the protein CASSPRVFFGYTF.

The rearrangement uses TRBV19 and TRBJ1-6; no clear D. Trimming shortened V by 5 bases and J by 5 bases, and 16 bases separated the two germline ends. Germline V CDR1 and CDR2: LNHDA, SQIVND (reference sequence). The CDR3 runs to 16 residues. This chain's CDR3 is CASSPRGEGDNSPLHF. The CDR3 DNA reads as TGTGCCAGTAGTCCCCGAGGAGAGGGTGATAATTCACCCCTCCACTTT. Combining the CDR3 with reference TRBV19 and TRBJ1-6 gives the whole variable domain DGGITQSPKYLFRKEGQNVTLSCEQNLNHDAMYWYRQDPGQGLRLIYYSQIVNDFQKGDIAEGYSVSREKKESFPLTVTSAQKNPTAFYLCASSPRGEGDNSPLHFGNGTRLTVT.

V and J are TRBV6-6 and TRBJ2-4; D possibly matches TRBD1 or TRBD2 (5 bases each). The V gene's germline CDR1 is MNHNY and CDR2 SVGAGI (reference sequence). The CDR3 contains 15 residues. V lost 2 bases to trimming and J lost 8 bases, with 16 bases between them. The CDR3 DNA reads TGTGCCAGCAGTTACCTTCCAGGGAGCGAAGACATTCAGTACTTC. Translation gives CASSYLPGSEDIQYF.

The chain recombines TRBV11-3 with TRBJ2-7, with 9 bases aligning to TRBD2. Per germline, CDR1 SGHNT and CDR2 YENEEA. V was pared by 5 bases and J by 3 bases, with 11 bases of the junction left unmatched. The CDR3 totals 16 residues. The CDR3 DNA reads as TGTGCCAGCAGCCCCTTAGCGGGAGTTTCAAACTACGAGCAGTACTTC. Amino acids: CASSPLAGVSNYEQYF.

This CDR3 reads CASSDGWGPLHF. In DNA, the CDR3 is TGTGCCAGCAGTGACGGTTGGGGACCCCTCCACTTT. The chain uses TRBV6-5 and TRBJ1-6; unclear D gene. Trimming removed 5 bases at V and 12 bases at J, with 11 bases between. CDR1 MNHEY and CDR2 SVGAGI come from the germline V gene. The CDR3 contains 12 residues.

The chain has TRBV6-6 and TRBJ2-7; 10 nucleotides line up with TRBD1. With 10 bases clipped from V and 0 bases from J, the junction kept 6 bases outside the gene matches. Germline CDR1 MNHNY, CDR2 SVGAGI (reference sequence). This CDR3 spans 14 amino acids. CDR3 coding DNA: TGTGCCACCTTCTGGACAGGGGGCTCCTACGAGCAGTACTTC. Translation: CATFWTGGSYEQYF.

The chain carries TRBV28 and TRBJ1-3; the D gene is possibly TRBD1 (6 bases). The germline V gene has CDR1 MDHEN and CDR2 SYDVKM. Trimming removed 3 bases from V and 4 bases from J, with 13 bases in between. This CDR3 is 15 amino acids long. DNA of the CDR3: TGTGCCAGCAGTTTGGGACAACTACCCGGAAACACCATATATTTT. Residues: CASSLGQLPGNTIYF.

The V call is TRBV2, the J call TRBJ1-1; 8 bases map to TRBD1. J gave up 4 bases and V 8 bases, and 6 bases lay outside the gene matches. CDR3 length equals 13 residues. Germline-derived CDR1 and CDR2 are SNHLY and FYNNEI. The CDR3 here is CASCRTGGTEAFF. The CDR3 DNA follows: TGTGCCAGCTGTCGAACAGGGGGCACTGAAGCTTTCTTT.

The chain joins TRBV28 to TRBJ1-4; 7 nucleotides line up with TRBD1. This CDR3 has 15 amino acids. V dropped 4 bases and J dropped 5; count of bases not matched to a gene: 7. Germline lookup yields CDR1 MDHEN and CDR2 SYDVKM. In DNA form, the CDR3 reads TGTGCCAGCAGTTCCGGGACAGATCACAATGAAAAACTGTTTTTT. This gives the protein CASSSGTDHNEKLFF.

V usage is TRBV6-1 and J usage is TRBJ2-7; maybe TRBD2 (6 bases). CDR3 length equals 15 residues. Germline V gene data show CDR1 as MNHNS and CDR2 as SASEGT. V lost 8 bases and J 2 bases, leaving 19 bases between the germline ends. The CDR3 spells CASWSRVGGTYEQYF. The CDR3 DNA sequence: TGTGCCAGCTGGTCAAGGGTCGGGGGAACCTACGAGCAGTACTTC.

The V call is TRBV5-4, the J call TRBJ2-3; 8 bases map to TRBD2. CDR3 length: 15 residues. The ends lost 0 bases at V and 1 base at J; junction bases unmatched: 1. Germline V gene lookup returns CDR1 SGHNT and CDR2 YYREEE (reference sequence). Here the CDR3 DNA reads TGTGCCAGCAGCTTGGTAGCGGGGCGCACAGATACGCAGTATTTT. Its protein product is CASSLVAGRTDTQYF.

The chain has TRBV9 and TRBJ1-2, with 10 bases matching TRBD1. Germline V gene sequence: CDR1 SGDLS, CDR2 YYNGEE. The CDR3 consists of 16 residues. After removal of 2 bases from V and 0 bases from J, the junction contained 4 bases not matched to a gene. The CDR3 DNA reads TGTGCCAGCAGCGTCGGACAGGGGGGGACTAACTATGGCTACACCTTC. This codes for CASSVGQGGTNYGYTF.

The V call is TRBV7-2, the J call TRBJ2-3, with 12 bases fitting TRBD2. This CDR3 has 18 amino acids. Germline V gene sequence: CDR1 SGHTA, CDR2 FQGNSA. The junction had 9 bases not matched to a gene; V was cut back by 1 base and J by 4 bases. CDR3 coding DNA: TGTGCCAGCAGCTTAGATTCGACTAGCGGGAGAGTCGCAGATACGCAGTATTTT. It codes for CASSLDSTSGRVADTQYF.

The chain uses TRBV2 and TRBJ2-5, with no clear D. In germline, CDR1 is SNHLY, CDR2 FYNNEI. Trimming removed 8 bases at V and 3 bases at J, with 7 bases between. There are 11 residues in the CDR3. CDR3 residues: CASALEETQYF. The CDR3 DNA reads as TGTGCCAGCGCCCTAGAAGAGACCCAGTACTTC. Using reference TRBV2 and TRBJ2-5 for the parts outside the CDR3, the full variable domain is EPEVTQTPSHQVTQMGQEVILRCVPISNHLYFYWYRQILGQKVEFLVSFYNNEISEKSEIFDDQFSVERPDGSNFTLKIRSTKLEDSAMYFCASALEETQYFGPGTRLLVL.

V and J are TRBV25-1 and TRBJ1-1; D gene ambiguous. From germline, CDR1 is MGHDK and CDR2 SYGVNS. Trimming removed 4 bases from V and 7 bases from J, with 7 bases in between. There are 11 residues in the CDR3. The CDR3 protein is CASSGYSEAFF. The DNA for the CDR3 is TGTGCCAGCAGTGGATACAGTGAAGCTTTCTTT.

The rearrangement joins TRBV18 to TRBJ1-6; possible D gene TRBD1, 5 bases. This CDR3 has 19 amino acids. The V end was cut by 4 bases, the J end by 0 bases, with 19 bases between. Germline CDR1 reads KGHSH; CDR2 reads LQKENI. CDR3 region: CASSLHRDGGSSYNSPLHF. The CDR3 DNA follows: TGTGCCAGCTCACTGCACCGGGACGGAGGGAGCTCCTATAATTCACCCCTCCACTTT.

The V call is TRBV6-5, the J call TRBJ2-7, with a possible D match to TRBD1 (6 bases). From germline, CDR1 is MNHEY and CDR2 SVGAGI. CDR3 length equals 15 residues. The V end lost 6 bases, the J end lost 2 bases, and 17 bases lay between the germline ends. The CDR3 here is CASSYSHRVAYEQYF. CDR3 nucleotides: TGTGCCAGCAGCTACAGCCACAGGGTGGCCTACGAGCAGTACTTC.

In this sample, this clone turned up once. This chain joins TRBV6-6 and TRBJ2-5; the D gene is possibly TRBD2 (6 bases). V gave up 6 bases and J gave up 1 base, with 12 bases separating them. This CDR3 comprises 14 residues. Germline V gene data show CDR1 as MNHNY and CDR2 as SVGAGI (reference sequence). CDR3 coding DNA: TGTGCCAGCAGCTTCGGAGGGGTCCAAGAGACCCAGTACTTC. Its translation is CASSFGGVQETQYF.

The gene calls are TRBV27 and TRBJ1-1; D perhaps matches TRBD1 (5 bases). This CDR3 spans 13 amino acids. V lost 8 bases to trimming and J lost 7 bases, with 17 bases between them. CDR1 is MNHEY, CDR2 SMNVEV, per germline (reference sequence). CDR3 loop: CASPSGGEGEAFF. CDR3 sequence (DNA): TGTGCCAGCCCCTCCGGAGGGGAAGGTGAAGCTTTCTTT.

The chain couples TRBV18 to TRBJ2-5; 8 nucleotides agree with TRBD1. The CDR3 runs to 14 residues. CDR1 and CDR2 from the germline V gene are KGHSH and LQKENI. The ends lost 3 bases at V and 5 bases at J; junction bases unmatched: 5. CDR3 sequence: CASSPRQGSETQYF. In nucleotides, the CDR3 is TGTGCCAGCTCACCCCGACAGGGGTCGGAGACCCAGTACTTC. The full variable domain, completed using reference TRBV18 and TRBJ2-5, is NAGVMQNPRHLVRRRGQEARLRCSPMKGHSHVYWYRQLPEEGLKFMVYLQKENIIDESGMPKERFSAEFPKEGPSILRIQQVVRGDSAAYFCASSPRQGSETQYFGPGTRLLVL.

The rearrangement uses TRBV5-1 and TRBJ1-4; 7 positions agree with TRBD1. The V segment lost 0 bases and the J segment 7 bases; nucleotides outside the gene matches: 6. Germline lookup yields CDR1 SGHRS and CDR2 YFSETQ. The CDR3 contains 15 residues. Here the CDR3 reads CASSLERGLGEKLFF. For the CDR3, the DNA is TGCGCCAGCAGCTTGGAAAGGGGGCTGGGTGAAAAACTGTTTTTT.

The chain has TRBV29-1 and TRBJ1-4; weak D call: TRBD1 (5 bases). V lost 7 bases and J 4 bases, leaving 13 bases between the germline ends. The CDR3 runs 13 residues. CDR1 is SQVTM, CDR2 ANQGSEA, per germline. CDR3 region: CSGMTVYNEKLFF. DNA for the CDR3: TGCAGCGGCATGACAGTGTATAATGAAAAACTGTTTTTT.

The chain uses TRBV19 and TRBJ2-5; D is uncertain. Germline lookup yields CDR1 LNHDA and CDR2 SQIVND (reference sequence). V lost 9 bases, J lost 2 bases, and 16 bases lay in between. The CDR3 spans 14 residues. CDR3 bases: TGTGCCAGGGCCCCAAGGGTCGGACAAGAGACCCAGTACTTC. Residues: CARAPRVGQETQYF.